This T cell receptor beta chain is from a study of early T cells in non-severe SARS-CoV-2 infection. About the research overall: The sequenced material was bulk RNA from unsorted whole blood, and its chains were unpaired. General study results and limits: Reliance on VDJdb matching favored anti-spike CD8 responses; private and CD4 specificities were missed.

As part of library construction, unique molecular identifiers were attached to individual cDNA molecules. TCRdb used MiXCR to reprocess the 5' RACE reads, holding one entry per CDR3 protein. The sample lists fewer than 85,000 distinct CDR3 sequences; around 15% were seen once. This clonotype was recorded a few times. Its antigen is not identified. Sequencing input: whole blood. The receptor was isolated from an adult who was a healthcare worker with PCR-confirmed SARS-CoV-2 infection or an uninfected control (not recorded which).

CDR3 in amino acids: CASSVGTGNSPLHF. The CDR3 coding sequence is TGTGCCAGCAGCGTAGGCACAGGAAATTCACCCCTCCACTTT. The chain combines TRBV9 with TRBJ1-6; a weak D match, TRBD1 (5 bases). Germline values: CDR1 SGDLS, CDR2 YYNGEE. Trimming left V 0 bases short and J 7 bases short, with 8 bases between. The CDR3 extends over 14 amino acids.